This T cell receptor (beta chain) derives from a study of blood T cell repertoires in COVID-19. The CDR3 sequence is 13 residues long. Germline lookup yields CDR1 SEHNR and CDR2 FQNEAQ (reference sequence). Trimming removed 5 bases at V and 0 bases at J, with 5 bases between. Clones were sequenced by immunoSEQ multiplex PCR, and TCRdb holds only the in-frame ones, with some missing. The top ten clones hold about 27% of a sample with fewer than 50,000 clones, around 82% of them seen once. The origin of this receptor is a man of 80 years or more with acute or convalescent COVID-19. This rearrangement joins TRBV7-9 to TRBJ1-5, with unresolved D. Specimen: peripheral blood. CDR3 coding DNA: TGTGCCAGCAGCGTCAATAGCAATCAGCCCCAGCATTTT. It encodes CASSVNSNQPQHF.